The clone carrying this T cell receptor beta chain was recorded once. These data belong to a study of T cell responses to AZD1222 COVID-19 vaccine. The V segment lost 7 bases and the J segment 4 bases; nucleotides outside the gene matches: 11. Looked up from germline, CDR1 is LNHDA and CDR2 is SQIVND (reference sequence). The CDR3 length is 15 residues. Sequencing used immunoSEQ multiplex PCR; TCRdb keeps in-frame clones, though not all of them. The data show 150,000 or so clones, with roughly 93% seen just once and about 1% held by the top ten. This rearrangement joins TRBV19 to TRBJ2-3; 7 nucleotides align to TRBD1. The receptor was isolated from an adult who received the AZD1222 COVID-19 vaccine. The sample in question was peripheral blood, obtained 28 days after the second AZD1222 dose. The CDR3 protein is CASTTSQGTADTQYF. The CDR3 bases are TGTGCCAGTACTACGTCACAGGGGACCGCAGATACGCAGTATTTT.